This is a list of T cell receptor beta chains from one sample in a study of blood T cell repertoires in COVID-19. Generated by immunoSEQ multiplex PCR, the TCRdb table keeps only in-frame clones and is missing some. The table records more than 40,000 clones, 65% to 90% of them present only once. Input material: peripheral blood. The receptors originated from a woman older than 75 with acute or convalescent COVID-19. Each CDR3 is given with its conserved first and last residue. D genes are given only for firm matches. Not all rows give a size; the values are once, few, many and, for expanded clones, a class.

d_gene,abundance,j_gene,v_gene,CDR3aa,CDR3nt
NA,NA,TRBJ1-3,TRBV6-1,CASSAKSSEKGNTIYF,TGTGCCAGCAGTGCAAAGTCCTCCGAGAAAGGAAACACCATATATTTT
TRBD1,NA,TRBJ2-5,TRBV6-1,CASSRGDRGQETQYF,TGTGCCAGCAGCAGGGGGGACAGGGGCCAAGAGACCCAGTACTTC
TRBD1,NA,TRBJ1-3,TRBV30,CAWSVQGADTIYF,TGTGCCTGGAGTGTACAGGGGGCGGACACCATATATTTT
NA,NA,TRBJ2-2,TRBV5-1,CASSPGTSSFTGELFF,TGCGCCAGCAGCCCCGGGACAAGCAGTTTTACCGGGGAGCTGTTTTTT
NA,NA,TRBJ2-7,TRBV6-5,CASSYSGGGREKQYF,TGTGCCAGCAGTTACTCCGGCGGGGGCCGAGAGAAGCAGTACTTC
NA,NA,TRBJ1-1,TRBV15,CATSRNRGNTEAFF,TGTGCCACCAGCAGGAATAGGGGGAACACTGAAGCTTTCTTT
TRBD2,NA,TRBJ2-3,TRBV9,CASSVEGLALDTDTQYF,TGTGCCAGCAGCGTAGAGGGACTAGCTCTTGACACAGATACGCAGTATTTT
NA,few,TRBJ2-2,TRBV2,CASRSLRSNTGELFF,TGTGCCAGCAGGTCCCTTCGGTCAAACACCGGGGAGCTGTTTTTT
NA,NA,TRBJ1-3,TRBV9,CASSRETRRSGNTIYF,TGTGCCAGCAGCCGGGAAACCAGGAGATCTGGAAACACCATATATTTT
NA,NA,TRBJ1-4,TRBV2,CASRNRATNEKLFF,TGTGCCAGCAGAAACAGGGCAACTAATGAAAAACTGTTTTTT
NA,NA,TRBJ1-1,TRBV19,CASSLQGTEAFF,TGTGCCAGTAGTTTACAGGGCACTGAAGCTTTCTTT
NA,NA,TRBJ1-2,TRBV6-1,CASSEWGTSQGYTF,TGTGCCAGCAGTGAATGGGGGACATCGCAAGGCTACACCTTC
NA,NA,TRBJ2-7,TRBV21-1,CASSVPGQISYEQYF,TGTGCCAGCAGCGTACCGGGACAGATCTCCTACGAGCAGTACTTC
TRBD2,NA,TRBJ2-3,TRBV5-8,CASSLASLAGPTDTQYF,TGTGCCAGCAGCTTGGCCAGCCTAGCGGGCCCCACAGATACGCAGTATTTT
NA,NA,TRBJ2-7,TRBV27,CASGAGPGFYEQYF,TGTGCCAGCGGGGCGGGACCGGGATTCTACGAGCAGTACTTC